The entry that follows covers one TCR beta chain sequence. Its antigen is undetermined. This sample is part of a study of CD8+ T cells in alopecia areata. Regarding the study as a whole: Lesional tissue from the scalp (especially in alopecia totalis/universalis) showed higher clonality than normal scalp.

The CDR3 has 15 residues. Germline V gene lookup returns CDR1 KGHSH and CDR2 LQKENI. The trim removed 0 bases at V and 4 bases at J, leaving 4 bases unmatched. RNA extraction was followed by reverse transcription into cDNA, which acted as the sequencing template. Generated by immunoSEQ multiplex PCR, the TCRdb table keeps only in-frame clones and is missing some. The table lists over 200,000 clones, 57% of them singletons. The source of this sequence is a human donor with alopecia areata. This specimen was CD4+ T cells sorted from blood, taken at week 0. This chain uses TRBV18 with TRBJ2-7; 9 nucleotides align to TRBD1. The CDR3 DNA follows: TGTGCCAGCTCACCACCGGGACAGGGTTGGTACGAGCAGTACTTC. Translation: CASSPPGQGWYEQYF.